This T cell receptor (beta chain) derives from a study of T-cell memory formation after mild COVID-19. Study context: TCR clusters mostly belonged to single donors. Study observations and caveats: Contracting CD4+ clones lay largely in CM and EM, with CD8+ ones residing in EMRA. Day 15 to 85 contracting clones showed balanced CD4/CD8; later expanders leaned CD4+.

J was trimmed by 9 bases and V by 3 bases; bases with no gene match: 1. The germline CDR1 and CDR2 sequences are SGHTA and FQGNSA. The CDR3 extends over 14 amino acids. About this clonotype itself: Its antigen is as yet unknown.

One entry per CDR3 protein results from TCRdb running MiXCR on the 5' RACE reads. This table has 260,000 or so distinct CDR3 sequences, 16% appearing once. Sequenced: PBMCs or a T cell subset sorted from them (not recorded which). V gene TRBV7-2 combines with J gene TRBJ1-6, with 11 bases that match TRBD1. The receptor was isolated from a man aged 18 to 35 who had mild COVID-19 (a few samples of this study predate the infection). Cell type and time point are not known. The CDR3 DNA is TGTGCCAGCAGCTTCGGGACAGGGGGTTCACCCCTCCACTTT. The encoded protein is CASSFGTGGSPLHF.